The table lists the clone carrying this T cell receptor beta chain with a few counts. Its target is not known. One junction end does not reproduce the germline sequence, and a read error may be involved. Germline values: CDR1 SQVTM, CDR2 ANQGSEA. CDR3 size: 13 residues. The data belong to a study of tumor-infiltrating lymphocytes in primary liver carcinoma. Study-wide context: Donors had hepatocellular carcinoma or combined HCC and intrahepatic cholangiocarcinoma. Stage T1-T3 N0M0 and a size of about 4.2 to 10 cm characterized the tumors. General study points: Tumor-adjacent and tumor-blood pairs showed less overlap than tumor region pairs.

Co-extraction of both nucleic acids (RNA and DNA) used roughly 18-32 mg of unsorted bulk tissue. TCR beta cDNA was prepared out of roughly 0.45 ug total RNA by means of a constant-region primer. Generation of the TCR beta libraries relied on three nested multiplex PCR rounds using slightly modified ARM-PCR. TRBV1-TRBV30 forward primers and a C-beta reverse primer were used in the first two PCR rounds, which each ran for 9 to 10 cycles. TCRdb called the multiplex PCR reads again in MiXCR, with one record for every CDR3 protein. The sample has about 37,000 distinct CDR3 sequences; roughly 80% are singletons.

This TCR was recovered from a man aged 40-49 years with primary liver carcinoma and hepatitis B virus infection. Sequencing used tumor-adjacent normal liver tissue. The chain links TRBV29-1 to TRBJ1-5; no reliable D call. CDR3 sequence reads: CSVLEQYNQPQHF. In nucleotides, the CDR3 is TGTAGCGTTTTGGAACAGTACAATCAGCCCCAGCATTTT.